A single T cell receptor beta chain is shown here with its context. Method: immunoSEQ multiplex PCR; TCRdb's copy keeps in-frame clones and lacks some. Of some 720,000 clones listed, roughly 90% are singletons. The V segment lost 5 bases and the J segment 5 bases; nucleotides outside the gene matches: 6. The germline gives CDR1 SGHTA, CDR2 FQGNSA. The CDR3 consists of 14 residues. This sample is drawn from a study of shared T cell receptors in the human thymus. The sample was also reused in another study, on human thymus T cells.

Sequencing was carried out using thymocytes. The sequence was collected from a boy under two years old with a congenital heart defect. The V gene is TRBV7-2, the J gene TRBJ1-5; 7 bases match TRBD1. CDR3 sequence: CASSPDRADQPQHF. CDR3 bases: TGTGCCAGCAGCCCCGACAGGGCTGATCAGCCCCAGCATTTT.